These 5 T cell receptor beta chains share one sample of origin, sequenced in a study of tumor-infiltrating lymphocytes in localized non-small cell lung cancer. Profiling relied on immunoSEQ multiplex PCR, and the TCRdb table lists in-frame clones only, not all of them. The sample has around 16,000 clones; roughly 43% are singletons. Input material: lung tumor tissue. The receptors shown here come from a human donor with non-small cell lung cancer.

This clone was counted a few times. This chain links TRBV5-6 with TRBJ2-2; D unclear. CDR3 length equals 15 residues. Germline-derived CDR1 and CDR2 are SGHDT and YYEEEE. Between the trimmed V and J ends, which lost 2 bases and 6 bases, there was a span of 14 bases. The CDR3: CASSFWLLYAGELFF. The CDR3 region has the DNA TGTGCCAGCAGCTTTTGGCTACTGTACGCCGGGGAGCTGTTTTTT.

CDR3 amino acids: CASSLALAGNTGELFF. CDR3 nucleotides: TGTGCCAGCAGCTTAGCGTTGGCAGGGAATACCGGGGAGCTGTTTTTT. The V gene is TRBV7-7, the J gene TRBJ2-2; possibly TRBD1 for D (5 bases). The germline CDR1 and CDR2 sequences are SSHAT and FNYEAQ (reference sequence). V was clipped by 0 bases and J by 5 bases, with 13 bases between them. The CDR3 consists of 16 residues.

There are a few counts of this clone. The chain uses TRBV6-6 and TRBJ2-2; D gene uncertain. CDR1 MNHNY and CDR2 SVGAGI come from the germline V gene (reference sequence). This CDR3 has 14 amino acids. V lost 4 bases to trimming and J lost 2 bases, with 8 bases between them. DNA for the CDR3: TGTGCCAGCAGTTTAACCTTAAACACCGGGGAGCTGTTTTTT. It codes for CASSLTLNTGELFF.

This clone has just a few counts. V and J are TRBV27 and TRBJ2-5; D may be TRBD2 (6 bases). The CDR3 length is 15 residues. Germline loops: CDR1 MNHEY, CDR2 SMNVEV (reference sequence). V lost 2 bases and J 4 bases, leaving 14 bases between the germline ends. The CDR3 protein is CASSLLRGSGETQYF. CDR3 nucleotide sequence: TGTGCCAGCAGTTTACTCCGGGGTAGCGGAGAGACCCAGTACTTC.

The chain has TRBV9 and TRBJ1-1; no reliable D call. CDR3 length equals 15 residues. The germline gives CDR1 SGDLS, CDR2 YYNGEE. The V end was cut by 3 bases, the J end by 1 base, with 13 bases between. CDR3 bases: TGTGCCAGCAGCGCCCACAAGCACACGAACACTGAAGCTTTCTTT. Protein sequence: CASSAHKHTNTEAFF.